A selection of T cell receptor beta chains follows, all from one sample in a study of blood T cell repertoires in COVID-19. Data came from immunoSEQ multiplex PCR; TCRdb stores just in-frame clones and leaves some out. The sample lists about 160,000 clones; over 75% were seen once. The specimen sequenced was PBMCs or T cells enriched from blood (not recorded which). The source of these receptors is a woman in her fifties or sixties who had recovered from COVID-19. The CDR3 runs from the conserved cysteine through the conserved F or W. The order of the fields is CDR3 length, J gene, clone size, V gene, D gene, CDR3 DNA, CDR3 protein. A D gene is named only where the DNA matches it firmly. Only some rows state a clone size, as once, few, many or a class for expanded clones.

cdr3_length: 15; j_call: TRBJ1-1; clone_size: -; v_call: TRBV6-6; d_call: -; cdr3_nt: TGTGCCAGCAGCCAAACCCAGACAGGGAACACTGAAGCTTTCTTT; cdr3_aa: CASSQTQTGNTEAFF
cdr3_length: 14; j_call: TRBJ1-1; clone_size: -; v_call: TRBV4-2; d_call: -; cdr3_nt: TGTGCCAGCAGCCAAGAAAGGGTCGGAGGGGAAGCTTTCTTT; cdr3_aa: CASSQERVGGEAFF
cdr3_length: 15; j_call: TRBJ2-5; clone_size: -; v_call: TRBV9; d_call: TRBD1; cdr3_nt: TGTGCCAGCAGCTCTTCGACAGGGGGCGAGGAGACCCAGTACTTC; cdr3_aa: CASSSSTGGEETQYF
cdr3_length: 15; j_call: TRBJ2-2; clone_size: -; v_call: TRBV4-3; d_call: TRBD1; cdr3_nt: TGCGCCAGCGGCCTACAGGGGGCCGCCACCGGGGAGCTGTTTTTT; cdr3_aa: CASGLQGAATGELFF
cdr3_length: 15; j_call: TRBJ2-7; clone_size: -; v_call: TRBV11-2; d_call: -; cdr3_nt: TGTGCCAGCAGCTTAGACAGGGGGGCCTCCTACGAGCAGTACTTC; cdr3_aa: CASSLDRGASYEQYF
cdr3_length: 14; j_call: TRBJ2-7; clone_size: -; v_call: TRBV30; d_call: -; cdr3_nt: TGTGCCTGGATGCCGGGGGACAGAACCTACGAGCAGTACTTC; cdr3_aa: CAWMPGDRTYEQYF
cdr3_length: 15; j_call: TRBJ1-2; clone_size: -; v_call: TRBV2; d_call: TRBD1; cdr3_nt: TGTGCCAGCAGTGCCGGACAGGGGGTCGGTCATGGCTACACCTTC; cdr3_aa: CASSAGQGVGHGYTF
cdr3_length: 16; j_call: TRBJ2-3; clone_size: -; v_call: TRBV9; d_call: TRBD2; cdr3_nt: TGTGCCAGCAGCGCTAGCGGGGGGGGGAGCACAGATACGCAGTATTTT; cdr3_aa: CASSASGGGSTDTQYF
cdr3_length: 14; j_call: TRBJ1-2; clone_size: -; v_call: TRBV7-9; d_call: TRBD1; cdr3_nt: TGTGCCAGCAGCCTGCAGGGGGTTGCTTATGGCTACACCTTC; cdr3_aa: CASSLQGVAYGYTF
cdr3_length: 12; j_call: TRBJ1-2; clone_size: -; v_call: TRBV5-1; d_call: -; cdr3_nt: TGCGCCAGCAGCCTGACAGGCCAAGGCTACACCTTC; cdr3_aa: CASSLTGQGYTF
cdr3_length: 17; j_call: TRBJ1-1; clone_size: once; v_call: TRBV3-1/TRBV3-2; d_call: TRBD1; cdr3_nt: TGTGCCAGCAGCCCTCGGGACAGCCTAAGGACGGGCACTGAAGCTTTCTTT; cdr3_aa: CASSPRDSLRTGTEAFF
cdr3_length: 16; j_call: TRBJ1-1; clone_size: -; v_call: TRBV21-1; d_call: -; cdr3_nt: TGTGCCAGCAGCACCTCAGACAGGGAACGGAACACTGAAGCTTTCTTT; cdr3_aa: CASSTSDRERNTEAFF
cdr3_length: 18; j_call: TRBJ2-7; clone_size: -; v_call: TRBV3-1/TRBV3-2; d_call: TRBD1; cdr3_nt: TGTGCCAGCAGCCAGGACCCTCCCACAGGGGGTATTGGCTACGAGCAGTACTTC; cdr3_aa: CASSQDPPTGGIGYEQYF
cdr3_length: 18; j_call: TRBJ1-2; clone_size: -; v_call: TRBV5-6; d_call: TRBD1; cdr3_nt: TGTGCCAGCAGCTCCCCGCCGGGGACAGAGCTTTCTAACTATGGCTACACCTTC; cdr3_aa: CASSSPPGTELSNYGYTF
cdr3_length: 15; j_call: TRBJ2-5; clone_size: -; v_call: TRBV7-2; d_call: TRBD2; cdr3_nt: TGTGCCAGCAGCTTTACTAGCGGGGGTCAGGAGACCCAGTACTTC; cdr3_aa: CASSFTSGGQETQYF
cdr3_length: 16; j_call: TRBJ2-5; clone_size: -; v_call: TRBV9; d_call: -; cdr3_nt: TGTGCCAGCAGCGTAACAACCGGAGATACGACAGAGACCCAGTACTTC; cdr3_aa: CASSVTTGDTTETQYF
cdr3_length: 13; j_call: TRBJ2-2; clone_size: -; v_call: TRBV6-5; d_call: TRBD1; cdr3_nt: TGTGCCAGCAGTTACACGCAGGGGGTGGAGCTGTTTTTT; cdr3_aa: CASSYTQGVELFF
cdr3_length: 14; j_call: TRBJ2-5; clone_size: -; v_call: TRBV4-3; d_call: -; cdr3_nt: TGCGCCAGCAGCCAAGTCTATCCGCAAGAGACCCAGTACTTC; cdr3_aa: CASSQVYPQETQYF
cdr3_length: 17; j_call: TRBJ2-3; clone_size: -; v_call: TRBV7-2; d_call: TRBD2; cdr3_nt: TGTGCCAGCAGCTTAGGACTAGCGGGTTCTAGCACAGATACGCAGTATTTT; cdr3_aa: CASSLGLAGSSTDTQYF
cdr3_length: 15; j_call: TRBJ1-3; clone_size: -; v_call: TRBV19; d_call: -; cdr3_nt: TGTGCCAGTAGCATCCCTCAGGGGACCGGAAACACCATATATTTT; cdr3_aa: CASSIPQGTGNTIYF
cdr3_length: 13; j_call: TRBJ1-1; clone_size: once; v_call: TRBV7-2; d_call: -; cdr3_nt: TGTGCCAGCAGCTTAGTAGTAACAGAGAAAGCTTTCTTT; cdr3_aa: CASSLVVTEKAFF
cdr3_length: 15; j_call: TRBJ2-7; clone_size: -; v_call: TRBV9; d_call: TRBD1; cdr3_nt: TGTGCCAGCAGCACGGGGACAGGTCTGTTTTACGAGCAGTACTTC; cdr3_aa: CASSTGTGLFYEQYF
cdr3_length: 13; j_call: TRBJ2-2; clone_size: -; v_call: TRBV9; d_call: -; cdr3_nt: TGTGCCAGCAGCGTAGTTCTCGGCGGGGAGCTGTTTTTT; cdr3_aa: CASSVVLGGELFF
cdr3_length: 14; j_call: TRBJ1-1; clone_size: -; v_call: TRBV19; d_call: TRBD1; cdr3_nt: TGTGCCAGTAGTTGGCAGGGGGTGAACACTGAAGCTTTCTTT; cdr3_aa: CASSWQGVNTEAFF
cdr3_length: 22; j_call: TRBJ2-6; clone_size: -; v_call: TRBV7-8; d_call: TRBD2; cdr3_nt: TGTGCCAGCAGCTCTCGCCGGAGCGGGGGGGCCCGGGGTCTCTCTGGGGCCAACGTCCTGACTTTC; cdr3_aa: CASSSRRSGGARGLSGANVLTF
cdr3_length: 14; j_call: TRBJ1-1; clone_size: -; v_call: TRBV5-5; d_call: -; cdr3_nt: TGTGCCAGCACCTCCAGTCCATTGAACACTGAAGCTTTCTTT; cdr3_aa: CASTSSPLNTEAFF
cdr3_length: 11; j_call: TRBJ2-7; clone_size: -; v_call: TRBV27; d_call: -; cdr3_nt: TGTGCCAGCAGTTTAGGAGGGGAGCAGTACTTC; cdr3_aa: CASSLGGEQYF
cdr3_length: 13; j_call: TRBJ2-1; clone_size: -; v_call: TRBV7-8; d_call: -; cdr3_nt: TGTGCCAGCAGCTTTCAGCCCCGGGATGAGCAGTTCTTC; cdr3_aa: CASSFQPRDEQFF
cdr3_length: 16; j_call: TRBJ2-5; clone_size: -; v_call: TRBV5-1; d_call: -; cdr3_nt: TGCGCCAGCAGCTTGGGGGGGGGCTTCACCCAGGAGACCCAGTACTTC; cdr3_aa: CASSLGGGFTQETQYF
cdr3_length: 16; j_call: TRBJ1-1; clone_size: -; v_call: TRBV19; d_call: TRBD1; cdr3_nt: TGTGCCAGTAATCCTCTTCGGGACAGGATGTACACTGAAGCTTTCTTT; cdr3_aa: CASNPLRDRMYTEAFF
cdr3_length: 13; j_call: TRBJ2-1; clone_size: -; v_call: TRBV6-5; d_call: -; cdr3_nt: TGTGCCAGCCGGACCGACCCTCGGGGTGAGCAGTTCTTC; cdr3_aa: CASRTDPRGEQFF
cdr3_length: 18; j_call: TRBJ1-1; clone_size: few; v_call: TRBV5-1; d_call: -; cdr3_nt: TGCGCCAGCAGCTTGATTTACGAGTTTGGCAGGCGGGACACTGAAGCTTTCTTT; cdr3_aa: CASSLIYEFGRRDTEAFF
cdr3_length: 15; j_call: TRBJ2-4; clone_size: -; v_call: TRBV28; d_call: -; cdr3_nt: TGTGCCAGCAGTTCGAATAAACTAGCCAAAAACATTCAGTACTTC; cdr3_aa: CASSSNKLAKNIQYF
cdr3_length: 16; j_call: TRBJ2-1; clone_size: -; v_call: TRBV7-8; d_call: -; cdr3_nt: TGTGCCAGCAGCTTTAGTCGGTGGGGGCGAAGGGATGAGCAGTTCTTC; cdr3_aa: CASSFSRWGRRDEQFF
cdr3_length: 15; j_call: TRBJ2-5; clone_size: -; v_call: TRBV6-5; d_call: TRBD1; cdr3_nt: TGTGCCAGCAGTTACCCAGGGGGTGGGAGTGAGACCCAGTACTTC; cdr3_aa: CASSYPGGGSETQYF
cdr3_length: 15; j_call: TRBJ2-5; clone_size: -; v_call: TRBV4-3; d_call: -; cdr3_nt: TGCGCCAGCAGCCAATTGGGTGCGGGACAAGAGACCCAGTACTTC; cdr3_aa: CASSQLGAGQETQYF
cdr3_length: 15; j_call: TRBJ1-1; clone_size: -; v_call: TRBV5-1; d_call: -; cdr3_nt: TGCGCCAGCAGCTTGGAAATGCAGAAGAACACTGAAGCTTTCTTT; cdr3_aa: CASSLEMQKNTEAFF
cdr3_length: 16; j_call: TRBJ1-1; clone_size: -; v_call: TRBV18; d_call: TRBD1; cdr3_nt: TGTGCCAGCTCACGTCAATCGACAGGGGAACGGACTGAAGCTTTCTTT; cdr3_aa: CASSRQSTGERTEAFF
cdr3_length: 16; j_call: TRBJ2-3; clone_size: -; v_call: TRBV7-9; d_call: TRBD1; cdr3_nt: TGTGCCAGCAGCTTATTCCGGGACAGGTTAACAGATACGCAGTATTTT; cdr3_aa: CASSLFRDRLTDTQYF
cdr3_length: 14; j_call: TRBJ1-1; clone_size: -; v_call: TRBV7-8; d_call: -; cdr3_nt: TGTGCCAGCAGCTTAGGGGGCTGGCGCACTGAAGCTTTCTTT; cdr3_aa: CASSLGGWRTEAFF
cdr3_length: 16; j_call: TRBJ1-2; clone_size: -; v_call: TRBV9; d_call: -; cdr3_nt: TGTGCCAGCAGCAACCCTCGTGGTGGGGGCGGCTATGGCTACACCTTC; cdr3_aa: CASSNPRGGGGYGYTF
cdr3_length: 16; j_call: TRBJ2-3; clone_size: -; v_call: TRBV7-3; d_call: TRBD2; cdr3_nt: TGTGCCAGCAGCTTACGGGGACTAGCTGGCACAGATACGCAGTATTTT; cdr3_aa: CASSLRGLAGTDTQYF
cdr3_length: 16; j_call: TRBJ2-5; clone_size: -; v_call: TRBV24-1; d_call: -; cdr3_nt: TGTGCCACCAGTGATTTGCGGGGGTCGGGCGAAGAGACCCAGTACTTC; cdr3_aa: CATSDLRGSGEETQYF
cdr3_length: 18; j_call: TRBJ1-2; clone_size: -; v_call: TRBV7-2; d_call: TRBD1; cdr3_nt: TGTGCCAGCAGCGCACCGGACAGGAGAATCAACCACCTATATGGCTACACCTTC; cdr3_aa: CASSAPDRRINHLYGYTF
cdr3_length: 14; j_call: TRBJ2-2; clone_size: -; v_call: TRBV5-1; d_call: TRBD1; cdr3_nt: TGCGCCAGCAGTCAGGGGGCGAACACCGGGGAGCTGTTTTTT; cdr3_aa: CASSQGANTGELFF
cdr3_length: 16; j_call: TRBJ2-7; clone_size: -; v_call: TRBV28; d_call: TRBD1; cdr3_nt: TGTGCCAGCAGTTCCCCGGGACAGGGGGCTTCCTACGAGCAGTACTTC; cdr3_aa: CASSSPGQGASYEQYF
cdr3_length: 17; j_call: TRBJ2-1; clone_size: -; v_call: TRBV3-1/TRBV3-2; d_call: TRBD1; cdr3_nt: TGTGCCAGCAGCCCCCCCCCAGACAGGGGAAACTACAATGAGCAGTTCTTC; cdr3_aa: CASSPPPDRGNYNEQFF
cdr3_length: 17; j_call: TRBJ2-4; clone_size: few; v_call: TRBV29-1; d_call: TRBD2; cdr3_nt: TGCAGCGTTGAACAGCGGAGCGGGGGGGTACTCAAAAACATTCAGTACTTC; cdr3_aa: CSVEQRSGGVLKNIQYF
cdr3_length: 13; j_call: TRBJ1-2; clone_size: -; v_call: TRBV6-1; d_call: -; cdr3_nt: TGTGCCAGCAGTGCCGACAGGCGATCGGCCTACACCTTC; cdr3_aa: CASSADRRSAYTF